This T cell receptor beta chain was identified during a study of cytomegalovirus exposure and HLA in healthy donors. PCR was performed using 60 Vbeta and 13 Jbeta primers. The method was immunoSEQ multiplex PCR; TCRdb's version includes in-frame clones alone and lacks a portion of them. Here the sample spans about 110,000 clones, around two thirds being singletons. This clone was observed once. This TCR was sampled from a man aged 45-65 years in good health and CMV-seropositive. The sequenced material came from PBMCs.

The DNA for the CDR3 is TGTGCCAGCAGCGAGGGGACTTCGCCGATCTACGAGCAGTACTTC. Residues: CASSEGTSPIYEQYF. The rearrangement uses TRBV7-3 and TRBJ2-7, with D possibly being TRBD2 (6 bases). The CDR3 runs 15 residues. V was shortened by 5 bases and J by 3 bases, with 17 bases between the two germline ends. Germline CDR1 reads SGHTA; CDR2 reads FQGTGA.